The entry that follows covers one TCR beta chain sequence. In its sample, this clonotype was seen a few times. Its antigen remains unidentified. There are no base qualities to consult, and no much larger clone falls within one base. There are 15 amino acids in the CDR3, from cysteine to phenylalanine inclusive. Kept here is only the CDR3 DNA, which spans 45 bases and is read in frame from base 1. Via the germline V gene, CDR1 is MNHEY and CDR2 SVGEGT. Compared with germline, V lacks 2 bases and J lacks 4 bases; bases without a gene match: 4. This specimen belongs to a study of T cells after yellow fever vaccination (dated by TCRdb to between 2019 and 2020). About the study as a whole: Libraries from fractions with low cell numbers were prepared with the SMART-Seq v4 Ultra Low Input RNA kit. To track T-cell clones before and after primary and booster YFV17D yellow fever vaccination, bulk TCR alpha and beta repertoires were sequenced longitudinally. Two healthy male donors, one aged 18 to 29 and one aged 30 to 39 years, were included in the cohort. Bulk PBMC replicates and cell subsets were isolated from blood drawn at multiple timepoints before and after both primary and secondary immunization.

TCR cDNA was synthesized by 5'RACE template switching, which introduced a universal primer site and unique molecular identifiers. Priming for cDNA synthesis came from both the TCR alpha and TCR beta constant segments. Library amplification used two PCR steps, and the second PCR step added sample barcodes and sequencing adapters. Libraries were sequenced on Illumina HiSeq 2500 (2x100 bp) or NovaSeq (2x150 bp). The authors processed their data as follows. Demultiplexing of reads and collapsing into UMI consensus sequences were performed with MIGEC, and V(D)J alignment was carried out with MiXCR. Vaccine-responding clonotypes were identified with edgeR using replicate PBMC samples, with FDR below 0.01 and a log2 fold change above 5 up to day 15 being required. Each bulk clonotype was labeled CD4 or CD8 based on which sequenced repertoire, CD4 or CD8, contained the clonotype at higher abundance. TCRdb itself trimmed the public reads at Q25 with fastp, ran MiXCR and retained productive beta chains. Each entry is one CDR3 protein sequence, shown with its most common DNA and genes. TCRdb, rather than the study authors, made the V and J calls. The sample table records 450,000 to 550,000 distinct CDR3 sequences; just over 20% of these occur just once. 15% to 20% of the sample is held by the ten biggest clonotypes.

The treatment or condition label, read with the paper, signifies: live attenuated yellow fever vaccine strain. At each blood-draw timepoint, two biological replicates of bulk PBMCs were collected. PBMCs were isolated from peripheral blood using a standard Ficoll-Paque protocol. RNA was extracted with TriZol from bulk PBMCs, CD4 and CD8 fractions, and dextramer-positive and dextramer-negative fractions. Results the study describes overall, beyond this receptor: The secondary T-cell response was found to be weaker but faster than the primary response, with a peak reached on day 5 rather than on day 15. A small share of clonotypes was detected in both CD4 and CD8 compartments, with the overlap likely arising from convergent recombination. Only a couple of donors were included in the study, so the extent to which the findings can be generalized is limited. Computational filtering was required because FACS-sorted repertoires could contain abundant contaminating clonotypes from the bulk population. Most clones expanded after primary vaccination were re-detected after the booster (almost 98% of CD4 and around 88% of CD8), suggesting broad memory maintenance.

The sequence derives from a man aged 18 to 29 who received the YFV17D yellow fever vaccine. This chain joins TRBV6-2 or TRBV6-3 to TRBJ2-1, with 8 junctional bases fitting TRBD2. This specimen was PBMCs, taken 20 to 25 days after the first yellow fever vaccination. The CDR3 region has the sequence CASSYEAGEYNEQFF. At the DNA level, the sequence is TGTGCCAGCAGTTACGAAGCGGGGGAGTACAATGAGCAGTTCTTC.